This T cell receptor (beta chain) was captured by sequencing in a study of T cells after yellow fever vaccination (dated by TCRdb to between 2019 and 2020). General notes on the study: The SMART-Seq v4 Ultra Low Input RNA kit was used to prepare libraries from fractions with low cell numbers. Bulk TCR alpha and beta repertoires were sequenced longitudinally to track T-cell clones before and after primary and booster YFV17D yellow fever vaccination. The cohort comprised two healthy male donors, one aged 18 to 29 and one aged 30 to 40 years. Bulk PBMC replicates and cell subsets were isolated from blood drawn at multiple timepoints before and after both primary and secondary immunization.

There are a few counts of this clonotype. What this receptor recognizes is not known. Base-call qualities are not available, and no considerably larger clone is one nucleotide away. TCR cDNA was synthesized by 5'RACE template switching, through which a universal primer site and unique molecular identifiers were introduced. cDNA synthesis was primed from both the TCR alpha and TCR beta constant segments. Library amplification used two PCR steps, and the second PCR step added sample barcodes and sequencing adapters. Sequencing of libraries was done on Illumina HiSeq 2500 (2x100 bp) or NovaSeq (2x150 bp). Per the original workflow: MIGEC handled demultiplexing of reads and collapsing into UMI consensus sequences, while MiXCR performed V(D)J alignment. Clonotypes responding to the vaccine were identified with edgeR on replicate PBMC samples, with the criteria of FDR below 0.01 and a log2 fold change above 5 up to day 15. CD4 or CD8 identity was assigned to each bulk clonotype according to whether the clonotype was present at higher abundance in the sequenced CD4 repertoire or the sequenced CD8 repertoire. TCRdb reworked the public reads: Q25 trimming with fastp, MiXCR clone assembly, productive beta chains retained. Identical CDR3 protein sequences are pooled into one entry, listed with their most common genes and DNA. The V and J calls here are based on TCRdb, not the publication. The sample profile shows 200,000 to 250,000 distinct CDR3 sequences; roughly 7.2% of them were found once. Jointly, the top ten make up roughly 0.86% of the sample.

From the cysteine up to the phenylalanine, the CDR3 has a length of 16 residues. Only the CDR3 region is kept as DNA, spanning 48 bases read in frame from base 1. Compared with germline, V lacks 5 bases and J lacks 6 bases; bases without a gene match: 11. The research as a whole found: After the booster, most of the clones that had expanded following primary vaccination were detected again (just under 97% of CD4 and around 88% of CD8), which suggests that memory was broadly maintained. The secondary T-cell response was weaker than the primary response but faster, peaking on day 5 instead of day 15. A small share of clonotypes occurred in both CD4 and CD8 compartments, likely arising from convergent recombination. The study included only a couple of donors, which limits how far the findings can be generalized. FACS-sorted repertoires could contain abundant contaminating clonotypes from the bulk population, so computational filtering was required.

The sample's treatment or condition label, in plain terms: live attenuated yellow fever vaccine strain. PBMCs were isolated from peripheral blood using a standard Ficoll-Paque protocol. Dynabeads CD4 and CD8 positive selection kits were used to isolate CD4 and CD8 T-cell fractions. TriZol was used to extract RNA from bulk PBMCs, from CD4 and CD8 fractions, and from dextramer-positive and dextramer-negative fractions. The chain employs TRBV12-3 or TRBV12-4 and TRBJ2-3, and TRBD2 aligns with 10 junction nucleotides. This clonotype originated in a man younger than 40 who received the YFV17D yellow fever vaccine. Sequenced here: CD4+ T cells sorted from PBMCs, sampled 15 days after the yellow fever booster vaccination. In nucleotides, the sequence is TGTGCCAGCAGTCCCGGGCGGACTAGCGGAGGGGATACGCAGTATTTT. Translated, this is CASSPGRTSGGDTQYF.